This record covers a single T cell receptor beta chain. Isolation per sample recovered at least 6 million PBMCs. Sample-barcoded 5' priming and a J-beta primer mix drove a second PCR of roughly 7 to 11 cycles. MiXCR was run by TCRdb on the 5' RACE reads, yielding one entry per CDR3 protein. The profile shows more than 1.4 million distinct CDR3 sequences, roughly 40% of them singletons. The sample belongs to a study of blood T cells in healthy people across ages. Sequencing used blood. The receptor was isolated from a woman younger than 30 in good health.

The CDR3, as DNA: TGTGCCAGCAGGGGTCGGGGGTTGGACGAGCAGTACTTC. It codes for CASRGRGLDEQYF. The chain employs TRBV6-1 and TRBJ2-7; possibly TRBD2 for D (6 bases). In germline, CDR1 is MNHNS, CDR2 SASEGT. Deletions cut 6 bases from V and 5 bases from J, with 14 bases between. This CDR3 spans 13 amino acids.